These 3 T cell receptor beta chains came from one sample sequenced in a study of shared clonotypes between healthy human individuals. Sequenced by immunoSEQ multiplex PCR; TCRdb stores in-frame clones only, minus some. The sample holds 2 million to 2.5 million clones, 90% to 95% seen once. The sequenced material came from naive CD4+ T cells from PBMCs. The subset is: CD45RA+ positively selected. The receptors come from a young man in good health. Some clones in this sample may be carry-over from other donors' samples.

The gene calls are TRBV5-4 and TRBJ1-2, with unresolved D. Germline V CDR1 and CDR2: SGHNT, YYREEE (reference sequence). V lost 0 bases, J lost 4 bases, and 10 bases lay in between. The CDR3 is 14 residues long. In DNA, the CDR3 is TGTGCCAGCAGCTTGGCCGGGATTGGCTATGGCTACACCTTC. It yields the protein CASSLAGIGYGYTF.

This clone turned up a few times. CDR3 loop: CASTLRNRYEAFF. CDR3 nucleotides: TGCGCCAGCACCCTGCGGAACAGGTATGAAGCTTTCTTT. This rearrangement joins TRBV23-1 to TRBJ1-1, with D tentatively TRBD1 (5 bases). TRBV23-1 is designated an ORF whose function remains uncertain. Trimming pared 7 bases from V and 7 bases from J, leaving 16 bases between. The CDR3 is made up of 13 amino acids.

The chain carries TRBV9 and TRBJ2-7; 8 nucleotides align to TRBD2. V lost 0 bases to trimming and J lost 1 base; unmatched junction nucleotides: 6. Per germline, CDR1 SGDLS and CDR2 YYNGEE. This CDR3 is 16 amino acids long. CDR3 nucleotides: TGTGCCAGCAGCGTAGAACGGACTAGCCAGTCCTACGAGCAGTACTTC. It encodes CASSVERTSQSYEQYF.